This section outlines one T cell receptor beta chain sequence together with its context. Its antigen is unknown. This record comes from a study of cytomegalovirus exposure and HLA in healthy donors. Study conclusions and caveats: The investigators catalogued 164 TCR beta chains as cytomegalovirus-associated. Across donors, presence/absence analyses took sequencing depth to be roughly uniform.

CDR1 is SGHVS, CDR2 FQNEAQ, per germline. V gave up 5 bases and J gave up 4 bases, with 12 bases separating them. This CDR3 spans 13 amino acids. The PCR employed 60 Vbeta primers together with 13 Jbeta primers. TCRdb's table, derived via immunoSEQ multiplex PCR, lists solely in-frame clones and lacks some. The data contain 100,000 to 150,000 clones, around 80% of them singletons. The sequenced material came from PBMCs. This clonotype was obtained from a woman aged 60 to 75 in good health and CMV-seropositive. The chain joins TRBV7-8 to TRBJ2-7; D is possibly TRBD2 (6 bases). Written as DNA, the CDR3 is TGTGCCAGCAGCCAAGGGCGGGGATACGAGCAGTACTTC. Protein sequence: CASSQGRGYEQYF.